Below are 27 T cell receptor beta chains sequenced from a single sample in a study of chemoradiotherapy in HPV16-positive cancers. The repertoire was sequenced with immunoSEQ multiplex PCR; TCRdb's copy has only in-frame clones and lacks some. Here the sample spans 30,000 to 40,000 clones, 80% to 90% being singletons. Specimen: blood, collected from a patient who underwent chemoradiotherapy. These receptors all stem from a human donor with HPV-associated anogenital cancer.

The chain has TRBV4-1 and TRBJ2-2; a weak D match, TRBD2 (5 bases). CDR3 size: 18 residues. V lost 0 bases, J lost 5 bases, and 19 bases lay in between. CDR1 and CDR2 (germline): MGHRA, YSYEKL. The DNA of the CDR3 is TGCGCCAGCAGCCAAGAACCTAGCTTCGAACGTCTAACCGGGGAGCTGTTTTTT. It is translated as CASSQEPSFERLTGELFF.

The chain has TRBV7-3 and TRBJ1-1; a weak D match, TRBD1 (5 bases). This CDR3 region has 13 residues. V shed 5 bases and J shed 5 bases, with 12 bases lying between them. Germline V gene data show CDR1 as SGHTA and CDR2 as FQGTGA. CDR3 in DNA: TGTGCCAGCAGCGGGAGGGGAAAAACTGAAGCTTTCTTT. Its translation: CASSGRGKTEAFF.

This clone was found once. The genes are TRBV19 and TRBJ1-1, with D tentatively TRBD1 (5 bases). Germline V gene lookup returns CDR1 LNHDA and CDR2 SQIVND (reference sequence). V lost 11 bases and J 5 bases, leaving 18 bases between the germline ends. The CDR3 totals 13 residues. The DNA of the CDR3 is TGTGCCGTTATGCGGGGCCGAGAGACTGAAGCTTTCTTT. This encodes CAVMRGRETEAFF.

V and J are TRBV6-1 and TRBJ2-1; D is undetermined. The V end lost 10 bases, the J end lost 1 base, and 11 bases lay between the germline ends. This CDR3 is built from 13 residues. Germline lookup yields CDR1 MNHNS and CDR2 SASEGT. CDR3 protein: CATSGRSYNEQFF. CDR3 sequence (DNA): TGTGCCACCTCTGGTAGGTCCTACAATGAGCAGTTCTTC.

The chain recombines TRBV10-3 with TRBJ2-1; D is unclear. V lost 3 bases to trimming and J lost 7 bases, with 16 bases between them. The germline V gene has CDR1 ENHRY and CDR2 SYGVKD. The CDR3 has 15 residues. CDR3 sequence reads: CAISEPDSPSNEQFF. CDR3 DNA sequence: TGTGCCATCAGTGAACCCGACTCGCCGTCAAATGAGCAGTTCTTC.

Comments on this clone: At one of its ends the junction is not consistent with the germline gene, which may arise from a read error. This chain connects TRBV7-7 to TRBJ2-5; 11 bases agree with TRBD1. Germline CDR1 SSHAT, CDR2 FNYEAQ (reference sequence). The CDR3 is 15 amino acids. Here the CDR3 DNA reads TGTGCTAGCAGCGGACAGGGGGCTGGGAGAGAGACCCAGTACTTC. It codes for CASSGQGAGRETQYF. The full variable domain, its missing parts supplied by reference TRBV7-7 and TRBJ2-5, is GAGVSQSPRYKVTKRGQDVTLRCDPISSHATLYWYQQALGQGPEFLTYFNYEAQPDKSGLPSDRFSAERPEGSISTLTIQRTEQRDSAMYRCASSGQGAGRETQYFGPGTRLLVL.

The V call is TRBV10-2, the J call TRBJ2-7, with a weak D call TRBD2 (6 bases). CDR3 length equals 14 residues. The V and J ends lost 5 bases and 3 bases respectively, with 14 bases between them. Germline CDR1 reads WSHSY; CDR2 reads SAAADI. In DNA form, the CDR3 reads TGCGCCAGCAGTCCGGGACTGAACATCTACGAGCAGTACTTC. It specifies CASSPGLNIYEQYF.

The chain recombines TRBV6-5 with TRBJ2-2, with 7 bases fitting TRBD2. V shed 5 bases and J 6 bases; nucleotides not matched to a gene: 3. This CDR3 has 13 residues. Germline V lookup: CDR1 MNHEY, CDR2 SVGAGI. The CDR3 coding sequence is TGTGCCAGCAGTCAAACTAGCGCCGGGGAGCTGTTTTTT. It specifies CASSQTSAGELFF.

This clone was seen just once. The chain employs TRBV29-1 and TRBJ1-1; 12 bases agree with TRBD1. Germline CDR1 reads SQVTM; CDR2 reads ANQGSEA. Trimming cost V 3 bases and J 6 bases; bases outside gene matches: 11. CDR3 length equals 16 residues. CDR3 nucleotides: TGCAGCGTTGATGGGACAGGGGGCGTGAATGTACCTGAAGCTTTCTTT. Its protein is CSVDGTGGVNVPEAFF.

V and J are TRBV5-8 and TRBJ1-2; no clear D gene. This CDR3 has 13 residues. Germline CDR1 and CDR2: SGHTS and YDEGEE. Trimming took off 2 bases at V and 8 bases at J, with 13 bases between the two ends. Written as DNA, the CDR3 is TGTGCCAGCAGCTTCCGGAGCCCTAAGGGCTACACCTTC. This codes for CASSFRSPKGYTF.

V is TRBV14 and J is TRBJ2-5, with D perhaps being TRBD1 or TRBD2 (5 bases each). The V and J ends lost 1 base and 4 bases respectively, with 13 bases between them. The length of the CDR3 is 15 residues. Germline CDR1 reads SGHDN; CDR2 reads FVKESK. Here the CDR3 reads CASSQAGWGTETQYF. The CDR3 nucleotides read TGTGCCAGCAGCCAAGCGGGCTGGGGGACAGAGACCCAGTACTTC.

V gene TRBV6-1 combines with J gene TRBJ1-3; D is ambiguous. In germline, CDR1 is MNHNS, CDR2 SASEGT. This CDR3 is 15 amino acids long. Trimming stripped 3 bases from V and 0 bases from J, with 9 bases between. CDR3 in DNA: TGTGCCAGCAGTGAGACCCATCACTCTGGAAACACCATATATTTT. It encodes CASSETHHSGNTIYF.

This rearrangement joins TRBV19 to TRBJ2-4; 8 bases are a match to TRBD1. The CDR3 sequence is 14 residues long. The V gene's germline CDR1 is LNHDA and CDR2 SQIVND (reference sequence). V lost 3 bases and J lost 8; bases outside the gene matches: 6. Written as DNA, the CDR3 is TGTGCCAGTAGTATGACAGGGGATGCGGACATTCAGTACTTC. Protein product: CASSMTGDADIQYF.

The V call is TRBV16, the J call TRBJ1-2; 9 nucleotides align to TRBD1. The CDR3 is 18 residues long. Germline V gene sequence: CDR1 KGHSY, CDR2 FQNENV. Trimming cost V 2 bases and J 0 bases; bases outside gene matches: 10. CDR3 amino acids: CASSQLRDRETANYGYTF. The CDR3 nucleotides are TGTGCCAGCAGCCAACTCCGGGACAGGGAAACGGCTAACTATGGCTACACCTTC.

The chain employs TRBV5-1 and TRBJ2-5, with a weak D call TRBD1 (6 bases). Per germline, CDR1 SGHRS and CDR2 YFSETQ. The V end lost 4 bases, the J end lost 1 base, and 14 bases lay between the germline ends. This CDR3 comprises 15 residues. The CDR3 is CASSLPDRPQETQYF. CDR3 in DNA: TGCGCCAGCAGCCTGCCGGACAGACCCCAAGAGACCCAGTACTTC.

This clone showed up just a few times. The rearrangement uses TRBV7-2 and TRBJ1-3; D remains unclear. Per germline, CDR1 SGHTA and CDR2 FQGNSA. V was shortened by 2 bases and J by 3 bases, with 8 bases between the two germline ends. The CDR3 covers 14 residues. CDR3: CASSLMGGGNTIYF. CDR3 DNA: TGTGCCAGCAGCTTAATGGGCGGTGGAAACACCATATATTTT.

This sequence joins TRBV19 and TRBJ2-5; 11 bases are a match to TRBD2. V shed 5 bases and J 0 bases; nucleotides not matched to a gene: 5. The CDR3 loop spans 16 amino acids. CDR1 is LNHDA and CDR2 is SQIVND in the germline V gene (reference sequence). CDR3 DNA: TGTGCCAGTAGTTTTCGACTAGCGGGGAACCAAGAGACCCAGTACTTC. Its protein product is CASSFRLAGNQETQYF.

Here the CDR3 reads CASSSLLGGTGTGGGYTF. CDR3 sequence (DNA): TGTGCCAGCAGTTCCCTATTGGGGGGGACAGGGACAGGGGGTGGCTACACCTTC. The V and J genes are TRBV27 and TRBJ1-2, with 11 bases identical to TRBD1. CDR1 is MNHEY and CDR2 is SMNVEV in the germline V gene (reference sequence). V was pared by 4 bases and J by 7 bases, with 17 bases of the junction left unmatched. The CDR3 sequence is 18 residues long.

The gene calls are TRBV4-2 and TRBJ1-4; a possible D gene is TRBD1 (5 bases). CDR3 size: 16 residues. Trimming cost V 0 bases and J 6 bases, with 14 bases left between them. Per the germline V gene, CDR1 is LGHNA and CDR2 is YNFKEQ. Written as DNA, the CDR3 is TGTGCCAGCAGCCAAGATCTGAGGGGAAGGGATGAAAAACTGTTTTTT. Amino acids: CASSQDLRGRDEKLFF.

The rearrangement joins TRBV6-4 to TRBJ2-3; TRBD1 aligns across 9 bases. CDR1 is MRHNA and CDR2 is SNTAGT in the germline V gene. CDR3 length equals 13 residues. The V segment lost 6 bases and the J segment 6 bases; nucleotides outside the gene matches: 4. In nucleotides, the CDR3 is TGTGCCAGCAGGCCGACAGGGGGGGATACGCAGTATTTT. Translated, it gives CASRPTGGDTQYF.

The gene calls are TRBV27 and TRBJ2-1; TRBD2 is a possible D gene (5 bases). CDR3 length: 14 residues. Germline CDR1 reads MNHEY; CDR2 reads SMNVEV (reference sequence). The V end lost 8 bases, the J end lost 4 bases, and 15 bases lay between the germline ends. CDR3 sequence: CASRNSGGYNEQFF. CDR3 nucleotides: TGTGCCAGCCGGAACTCCGGCGGGTACAATGAGCAGTTCTTC.

Details on this clone: Other nucleotide sequences from this sample produce the same CDR3. The chain joins TRBV10-3 to TRBJ1-2; D is ambiguous. V was shortened by 4 bases and J by 5 bases, with 5 bases between the two germline ends. The CDR3 consists of 11 residues. The germline V gene has CDR1 ENHRY and CDR2 SYGVKD. This CDR3 reads CAISGGYGYTF. The CDR3 region has the DNA TGTGCCATCAGTGGAGGTTATGGCTACACCTTC.

The chain couples TRBV19 to TRBJ1-1; maybe TRBD1 (5 bases). CDR3 length: 12 amino acids. Germline CDR1 LNHDA, CDR2 SQIVND (reference sequence). Trimming pared 4 bases from V and 8 bases from J, leaving 11 bases between. The CDR3 DNA reads TGTGCCAGTAGTACCAGACAGAACGAAGCTTTCTTT. This translates into CASSTRQNEAFF.

The V and J genes are TRBV6-1 and TRBJ2-3; TRBD2 aligns across 8 bases. Germline V gene lookup returns CDR1 MNHNS and CDR2 SASEGT. The CDR3 extends over 15 amino acids. V was clipped by 3 bases and J by 1 base; unmatched bases: 3. In DNA, the CDR3 is TGTGCCAGCAGTGACTCACTAGCGGGCACAGATACGCAGTATTTT. Its translation: CASSDSLAGTDTQYF.

The chain couples TRBV6-5 to TRBJ1-6; TRBD1 aligns across 8 bases. Germline V gene sequence: CDR1 MNHEY, CDR2 SVGAGI. CDR3 length: 14 amino acids. Germline trimming cut 7 bases from V and 8 bases from J; bases unmatched to any gene: 7. CDR3 nucleotide sequence: TGTGCCAGCACCCTGGACAGGGTCGATTCACCCCTCCACTTT. Its protein product is CASTLDRVDSPLHF.

This chain links TRBV7-2 with TRBJ2-3; D is unclear. CDR3 size: 14 residues. V was cut by 3 bases and J by 1 base, with 8 bases left in between. Looked up from germline, CDR1 is SGHTA and CDR2 is FQGNSA. DNA for the CDR3: TGTGCCAGCAGCTTTAACTCGGGCACAGATACGCAGTATTTT. This gives the protein CASSFNSGTDTQYF.

The count of this clone is one. The V gene is TRBV11-2, the J gene TRBJ2-2; no definite D call. The V gene's germline CDR1 is SGHAT and CDR2 FQNNGV. The CDR3 is 13 residues long. With 0 bases removed from V and 9 bases from J, the gap between germline ends came to 8 bases. CDR3 DNA: TGTGCCAGCAGCTTAGATACCGCAAGGGAGCTGTTTTTT. Protein product: CASSLDTARELFF.